The 25 T cell receptor beta chains below all came from one sample that was sequenced in a study of T cells in localized non-small cell lung cancer. The data were produced by immunoSEQ multiplex PCR, yet TCRdb's version contains in-frame clones alone and is incomplete. The table shows more than 50,000 clones, with roughly four fifths occurring only once. The source material was peripheral blood, sampled before any cancer treatment. The receptors come from a female donor older than 55 with stage II squamous cell lung carcinoma.

The chain couples TRBV6-4 to TRBJ1-5; TRBD1 matches 7 bases. Germline V gene data show CDR1 as MRHNA and CDR2 as SNTAGT. The CDR3 covers 14 residues. Germline trimming cut 3 bases from V and 2 bases from J; bases unmatched to any gene: 1. The DNA of the CDR3 is TGTGCCAGCAGTGAGCAGGGGGGCAATCAGCCCCAGCATTTT. This encodes CASSEQGGNQPQHF.

This clone was counted once. This chain uses TRBV6-6 with TRBJ2-7; TRBD2 agrees at 10 bases. Germline V gene lookup returns CDR1 MNHNY and CDR2 SVGAGI (reference sequence). The CDR3 has 13 amino acids. V lost 5 bases to trimming and J lost 2 bases; unmatched junction nucleotides: 0. The CDR3: CASSGTSAYEQYF. Here the CDR3 DNA reads TGTGCCAGCAGTGGGACTAGCGCCTACGAGCAGTACTTC.

The chain uses TRBV6-5 and TRBJ1-4; D is uncertain. The germline V gene encodes CDR1 MNHEY and CDR2 SVGAGI. V was pared by 0 bases and J by 4 bases, with 12 bases between. The CDR3 has 16 residues. The CDR3 region has the DNA TGTGCCAGCAGTTACTCGAATCGGGAGTATAATGAAAAACTGTTTTTT. It is translated as CASSYSNREYNEKLFF.

The gene calls are TRBV19 and TRBJ2-7; TRBD1 matches at 9 bases. Trimming took 3 bases from V and 5 from J; bases not matched to a gene: 5. CDR3 length: 14 residues. Germline V gene sequence: CDR1 LNHDA, CDR2 SQIVND (reference sequence). CDR3 loop: CASSMDRGLDEQYF. CDR3 sequence (DNA): TGTGCCAGTAGTATGGACAGGGGCTTAGACGAGCAGTACTTC.

V is TRBV11-2 and J is TRBJ1-2, with D unclear. V gave up 5 bases and J gave up 4 bases, with 17 bases separating them. Germline V gives CDR1 SGHAT, CDR2 FQNNGV. The CDR3 extends over 15 amino acids. The CDR3: CASSPDTSLSYGYTF. Here the CDR3 DNA reads TGTGCCAGCAGCCCAGACACCTCCTTGAGCTATGGCTACACCTTC.

This clone was seen a single time. V is TRBV16 and J is TRBJ2-3, with D perhaps TRBD1 (6 bases). The CDR3 has 12 residues. V was trimmed by 2 bases and J by 12 bases, leaving 12 bases between them. Per germline, CDR1 KGHSY and CDR2 FQNENV. The CDR3 nucleotides read TGTGCCAGCAGCCAAGTCAGGGGTGCTCAGTATTTT. Residues: CASSQVRGAQYF.

In its sample, this clone was seen once. The chain has TRBV11-2 and TRBJ1-2; TRBD1 aligns across 7 bases. The CDR3 runs 14 residues. J gave up 4 bases and V 5 bases, and 7 bases lay outside the gene matches. Germline V gene data show CDR1 as SGHAT and CDR2 as FQNNGV. The CDR3: CASSRGQELYGYTF. In DNA form, the CDR3 reads TGTGCCAGCAGCCGAGGACAGGAGCTCTATGGCTACACCTTC. Full variable domain (remainder filled in from reference TRBV11-2 and TRBJ1-2): EAGVAQSPRYKIIEKRQSVAFWCNPISGHATLYWYQQILGQGPKLLIQFQNNGVVDDSQLPKDRFSAERLKGVDSTLKIQPAKLEDSAVYLCASSRGQELYGYTFGSGTRLTVV.

This clone has a single count. The V gene is TRBV6-6, the J gene TRBJ1-5; 7 bases map to TRBD1. Per germline, CDR1 MNHNY and CDR2 SVGAGI (reference sequence). This CDR3 has 13 amino acids. The J segment lost 5 bases and the V segment lost 7 bases, leaving 5 bases of the junction unmatched. Written as DNA, the CDR3 is TGTGCCAGCACCGTACAGGGGTATCAGCCCCAGCATTTT. Its translation is CASTVQGYQPQHF.

This clone was picked up one time. The CDR3 is CAWGAGQNYGYTF. The CDR3 DNA follows: TGTGCCTGGGGGGCAGGACAGAACTATGGCTACACCTTC. The V gene is TRBV30, the J gene TRBJ1-2; the D gene is possibly TRBD1 (6 bases). CDR3 length equals 13 residues. Trimming removed 5 bases from V and 2 bases from J, with 12 bases in between. Per germline, CDR1 GTSNPN and CDR2 SVGIG (reference sequence).

The chain is built from TRBV6-1 and TRBJ1-1; 7 nucleotides line up with TRBD1. Germline CDR1 and CDR2: MNHNS and SASEGT. The CDR3 runs to 13 residues. After removal of 6 bases from V and 3 bases from J, the junction contained 4 bases not matched to a gene. CDR3 bases: TGTGCCAGCAGGGCACAGGGGCACACTGAAGCTTTCTTT. Amino acid sequence: CASRAQGHTEAFF.

The V call is TRBV6-1, the J call TRBJ1-1, with 7 bases fitting TRBD1. The CDR3 consists of 15 residues. V was clipped by 8 bases and J by 2 bases; unmatched bases: 11. Germline-derived CDR1 and CDR2 are MNHNS and SASEGT. The CDR3 region has the DNA TGTGCCAGCCACAGGGGCGACAGTAGAAACACTGAAGCTTTCTTT. This encodes CASHRGDSRNTEAFF.

The chain employs TRBV9 and TRBJ1-2; maybe TRBD1 (5 bases). The CDR3 totals 15 residues. The germline V gene encodes CDR1 SGDLS and CDR2 YYNGEE. Trimming cost V 0 bases and J 4 bases, with 13 bases left between them. The CDR3 here is CASSVARGGAYGYTF. In nucleotides, the CDR3 is TGTGCCAGCAGCGTAGCTCGGGGGGGAGCCTATGGCTACACCTTC.

This clone occurred once. The V gene is TRBV7-9, the J gene TRBJ1-2; D unresolved. The CDR3 is made up of 12 amino acids. CDR1 is SEHNR and CDR2 is FQNEAQ in the germline V gene (reference sequence). V lost 4 bases and J lost 4, with 7 bases in between. CDR3 in amino acids: CASSSDIYGYTF. CDR3 coding DNA: TGTGCCAGCAGCTCCGACATCTATGGCTACACCTTC.

The rearrangement uses TRBV29-1 and TRBJ2-1; D is uncertain. Trimming pared 0 bases from V and 14 bases from J, leaving 17 bases between. CDR3 length: 13 residues. CDR1 and CDR2 from the germline V gene are SQVTM and ANQGSEA. The CDR3 region has the DNA TGCAGCGTTGAAGATCGAGGAGATCTTAGTGAGTTCTTC. Amino acids: CSVEDRGDLSEFF.

This clone came up once. V gene TRBV6-1 combines with J gene TRBJ2-7; D may be TRBD1 or TRBD2 (5 bases each). Germline V gene lookup returns CDR1 MNHNS and CDR2 SASEGT. Trimming shortened V by 1 base and J by 2 bases, and 15 bases separated the two germline ends. The CDR3 covers 16 residues. The CDR3 nucleotides read TGTGCCAGCAGTGAAGGTAGGCAGGGAGTCACCTACGAGCAGTACTTC. It specifies CASSEGRQGVTYEQYF.

The chain is built from TRBV29-1 and TRBJ2-3, with D possibly being TRBD1 (5 bases). Germline CDR1 and CDR2: SQVTM and ANQGSEA. The ends were cut back, 5 bases at V and 6 bases at J, with 9 bases in the middle. There are 11 residues in the CDR3. CDR3 sequence reads: CSVRKGDTQYF. CDR3 nucleotide sequence: TGCAGCGTTCGAAAGGGGGATACGCAGTATTTT.

This rearrangement joins TRBV7-2 to TRBJ2-4; 9 nucleotides align to TRBD2. The CDR3 consists of 17 residues. Germline V gene data show CDR1 as SGHTA and CDR2 as FQGNSA. V shed 1 base, J shed 3 bases, and the junction held 7 bases outside the gene matches. DNA for the CDR3: TGTGCCAGCAGCTTAGGGGGTAGCGGGGGTGTCAAAAACATTCAGTACTTC. Translated: CASSLGGSGGVKNIQYF.

This chain connects TRBV6-6 to TRBJ1-1, with 8 bases matching TRBD1. Germline V gene sequence: CDR1 MNHNY, CDR2 SVGAGI (reference sequence). V lost 6 bases to trimming and J lost 1 base; unmatched junction nucleotides: 7. This CDR3 has 15 residues. CDR3: CASRRTGMRNTEAFF. CDR3 DNA: TGTGCCAGCAGACGGACAGGGATGAGGAACACTGAAGCTTTCTTT.

This sequence joins TRBV5-1 and TRBJ1-1; D might be TRBD1 (5 bases). V was pared by 0 bases and J by 1 base, with 7 bases between. This CDR3 is 14 amino acids long. From germline, CDR1 is SGHRS and CDR2 YFSETQ. The CDR3 DNA sequence: TGCGCCAGCAGCTTGGCCGGACAGAACACTGAAGCTTTCTTT. Its translation is CASSLAGQNTEAFF.

The chain recombines TRBV4-3 with TRBJ2-7; D remains unclear. In germline, CDR1 is LGHNA, CDR2 YSLEER. The CDR3 has 16 residues. The V end lost 0 bases, the J end lost 0 bases, and 12 bases lay between the germline ends. The chain's CDR3 is CASSQEVGILSYEQYF. The CDR3 DNA reads as TGCGCCAGCAGCCAAGAGGTCGGCATCCTCTCCTACGAGCAGTACTTC.

The chain has TRBV9 and TRBJ1-2; TRBD1 matches at 8 bases. The V gene's germline CDR1 is SGDLS and CDR2 YYNGEE. The CDR3 is 14 residues long. Germline trimming cut 4 bases from V and 4 bases from J; bases unmatched to any gene: 6. The CDR3 is CASSLGQGTYGYTF. As DNA, the CDR3 is TGTGCCAGCAGCTTAGGACAGGGTACCTATGGCTACACCTTC.

The V call is TRBV5-6, the J call TRBJ2-5; 8 bases match TRBD2. Germline CDR1 reads SGHDT; CDR2 reads YYEEEE. The CDR3 loop spans 14 amino acids. V lost 9 bases to trimming and J lost 4 bases; unmatched junction nucleotides: 11. CDR3 DNA sequence: TGTGCCACCCAGCTTACGGGGGGGAGAGAGACCCAGTACTTC. Amino acid sequence: CATQLTGGRETQYF.

This sequence joins TRBV19 and TRBJ2-1, with 10 bases identical to TRBD1. The CDR3 spans 15 residues. V dropped 8 bases and J dropped 5; count of bases not matched to a gene: 9. CDR1 LNHDA and CDR2 SQIVND come from the germline V gene (reference sequence). CDR3 DNA sequence: TGTGCCAGTCAATCAGGGGGGACAGGGGACAATGAGCAGTTCTTC. Its translation: CASQSGGTGDNEQFF.

This clone was counted between two and nine times. This sequence joins TRBV6-1 and TRBJ1-2; D remains ambiguous. Germline CDR1 reads MNHNS; CDR2 reads SASEGT. This CDR3 is 16 amino acids long. The V gene lost 2 bases and the J gene lost 0 bases, with 13 bases spanning the gap. The CDR3, as DNA: TGTGCCAGCAGTGAACACGGCCGTTTCGCTAACTATGGCTACACCTTC. Its protein is CASSEHGRFANYGYTF.

The chain recombines TRBV30 with TRBJ2-6; D call uncertain. Germline-derived CDR1 and CDR2 are GTSNPN and SVGIG (reference sequence). The V end lost 5 bases, the J end lost 0 bases, and 20 bases lay between the germline ends. The CDR3 totals 18 residues. CDR3 region: CAWGVEERIGSGANVLTF. The CDR3 DNA is TGTGCCTGGGGAGTAGAGGAGAGAATTGGCTCTGGGGCCAACGTCCTGACTTTC.